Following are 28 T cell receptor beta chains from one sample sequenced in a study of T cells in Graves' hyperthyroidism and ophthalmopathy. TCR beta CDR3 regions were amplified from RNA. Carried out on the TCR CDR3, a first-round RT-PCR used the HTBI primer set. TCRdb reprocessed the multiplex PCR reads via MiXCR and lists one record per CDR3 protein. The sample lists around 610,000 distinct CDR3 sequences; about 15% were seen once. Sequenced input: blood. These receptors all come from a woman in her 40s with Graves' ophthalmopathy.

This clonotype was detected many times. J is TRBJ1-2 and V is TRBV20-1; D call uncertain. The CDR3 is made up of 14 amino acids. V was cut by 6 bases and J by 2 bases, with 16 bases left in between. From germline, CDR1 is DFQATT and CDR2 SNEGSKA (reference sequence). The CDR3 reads CSALGEGENYGYTF. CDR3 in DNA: TGCAGTGCCCTCGGGGAGGGAGAGAACTATGGCTACACCTTC.

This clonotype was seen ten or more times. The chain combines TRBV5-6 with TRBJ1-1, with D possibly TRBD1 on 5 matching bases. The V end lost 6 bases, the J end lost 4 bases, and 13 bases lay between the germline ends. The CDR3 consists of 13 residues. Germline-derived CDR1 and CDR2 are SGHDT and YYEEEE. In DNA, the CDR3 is TGTGCCAGCAACCTGGGGGGGGGCACTGAAGCTTTCTTT. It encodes CASNLGGGTEAFF.

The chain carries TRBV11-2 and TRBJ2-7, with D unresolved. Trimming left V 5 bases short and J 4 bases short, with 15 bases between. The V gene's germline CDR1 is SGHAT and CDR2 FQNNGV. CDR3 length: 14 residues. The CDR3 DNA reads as TGTGCCAGCAGCAGACGACCAGTCGAATACGAGCAGTACTTC. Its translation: CASSRRPVEYEQYF.

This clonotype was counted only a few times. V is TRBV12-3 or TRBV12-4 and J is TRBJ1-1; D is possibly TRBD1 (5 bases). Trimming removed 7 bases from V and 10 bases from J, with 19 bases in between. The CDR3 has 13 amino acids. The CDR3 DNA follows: TGTGCCAGCACCCTGCGTGGGGGTCTTACAGCTTTCTTT. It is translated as CASTLRGGLTAFF.

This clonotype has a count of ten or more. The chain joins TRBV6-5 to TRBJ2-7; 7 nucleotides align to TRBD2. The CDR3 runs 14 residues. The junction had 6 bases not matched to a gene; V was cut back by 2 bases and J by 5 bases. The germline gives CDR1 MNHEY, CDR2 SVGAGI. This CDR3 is CASSYRGSFDEQYF. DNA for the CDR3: TGTGCCAGCAGTTACCGCGGGAGCTTTGACGAGCAGTACTTC.

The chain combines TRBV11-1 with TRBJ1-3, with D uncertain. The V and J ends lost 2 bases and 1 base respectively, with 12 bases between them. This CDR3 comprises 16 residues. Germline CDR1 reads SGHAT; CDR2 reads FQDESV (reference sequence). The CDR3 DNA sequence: TGTGCCAGCAGCTTATACGACATCGGATCTGGAAACACCATATATTTT. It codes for CASSLYDIGSGNTIYF.

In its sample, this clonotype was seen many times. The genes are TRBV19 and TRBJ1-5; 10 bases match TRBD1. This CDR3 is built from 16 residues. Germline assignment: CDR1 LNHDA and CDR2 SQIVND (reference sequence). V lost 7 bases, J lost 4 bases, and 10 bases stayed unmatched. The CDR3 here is CASTKTGGLANQPQHF. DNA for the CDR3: TGTGCCAGTACCAAGACAGGGGGCTTGGCAAATCAGCCCCAGCATTTT.

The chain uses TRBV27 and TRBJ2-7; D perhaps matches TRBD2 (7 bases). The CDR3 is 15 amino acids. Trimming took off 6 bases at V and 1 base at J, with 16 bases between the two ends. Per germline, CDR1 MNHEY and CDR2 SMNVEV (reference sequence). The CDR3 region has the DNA TGTGCCAGCAGCCAAAGAGCGGGACATTCCTACGAGCAGTACTTC. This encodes CASSQRAGHSYEQYF.

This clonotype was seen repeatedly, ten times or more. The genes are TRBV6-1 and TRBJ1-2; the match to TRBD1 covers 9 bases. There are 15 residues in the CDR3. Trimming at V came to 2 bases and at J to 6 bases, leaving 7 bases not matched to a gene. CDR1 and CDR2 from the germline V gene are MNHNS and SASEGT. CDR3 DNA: TGTGCCAGCAGTGAACCATGGGACAGGGAGGATGGCTACACCTTC. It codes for CASSEPWDREDGYTF.

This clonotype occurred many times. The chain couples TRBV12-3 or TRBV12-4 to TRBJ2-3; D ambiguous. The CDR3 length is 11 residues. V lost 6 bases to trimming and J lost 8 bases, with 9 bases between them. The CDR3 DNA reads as TGTGCCAGCAGATTCATGGGTACGCAGTATTTT. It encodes CASRFMGTQYF.

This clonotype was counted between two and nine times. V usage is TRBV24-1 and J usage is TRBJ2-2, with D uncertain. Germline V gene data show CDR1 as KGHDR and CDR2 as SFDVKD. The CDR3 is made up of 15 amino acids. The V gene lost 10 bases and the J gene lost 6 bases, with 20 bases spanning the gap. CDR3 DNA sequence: TGTGCCACTTTGCCAAGGATTCCCAAGCCCGGGGAGCTGTTTTTT. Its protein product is CATLPRIPKPGELFF.

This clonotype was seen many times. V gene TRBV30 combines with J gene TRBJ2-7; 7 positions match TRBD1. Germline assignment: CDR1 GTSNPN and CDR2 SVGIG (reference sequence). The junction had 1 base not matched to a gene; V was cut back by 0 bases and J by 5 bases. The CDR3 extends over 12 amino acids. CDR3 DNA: TGTGCCTGGAGTGTAGGGGGCGACGAGCAGTACTTC. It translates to CAWSVGGDEQYF.

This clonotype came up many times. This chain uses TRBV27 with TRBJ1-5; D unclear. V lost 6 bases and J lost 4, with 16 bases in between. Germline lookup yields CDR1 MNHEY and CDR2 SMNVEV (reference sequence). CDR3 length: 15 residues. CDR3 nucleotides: TGTGCCAGCAGGATGGGGAGGGAATTTAATCAGCCCCAGCATTTT. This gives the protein CASRMGREFNQPQHF.

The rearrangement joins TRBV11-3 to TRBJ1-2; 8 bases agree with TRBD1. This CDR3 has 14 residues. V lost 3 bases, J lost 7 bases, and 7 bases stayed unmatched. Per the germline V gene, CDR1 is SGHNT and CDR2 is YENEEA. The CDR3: CASSFGRGLGGYTF. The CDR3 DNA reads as TGTGCCAGCAGCTTTGGCAGGGGGCTGGGTGGCTACACCTTC.

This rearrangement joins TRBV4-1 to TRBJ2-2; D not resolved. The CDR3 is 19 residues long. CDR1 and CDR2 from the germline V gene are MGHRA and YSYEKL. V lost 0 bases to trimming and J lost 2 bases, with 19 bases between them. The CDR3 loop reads CASSQDPPITEINTGELFF. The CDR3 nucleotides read TGCGCCAGCAGCCAAGATCCGCCAATTACGGAGATCAACACCGGGGAGCTGTTTTTT.

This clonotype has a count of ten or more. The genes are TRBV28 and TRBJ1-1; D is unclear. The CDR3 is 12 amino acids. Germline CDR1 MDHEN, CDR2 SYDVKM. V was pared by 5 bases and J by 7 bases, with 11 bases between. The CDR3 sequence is CASSPWVGEAFF. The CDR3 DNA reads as TGTGCCAGCAGTCCGTGGGTTGGTGAAGCTTTCTTT. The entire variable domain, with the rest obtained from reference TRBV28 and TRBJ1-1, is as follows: DVKVTQSSRYLVKRTGEKVFLECVQDMDHENMFWYRQDPGLGLRLIYFSYDVKMKEKGDIPEGYSVSREKKERFSLILESASTNQTSMYLCASSPWVGEAFFGQGTRLTVV.

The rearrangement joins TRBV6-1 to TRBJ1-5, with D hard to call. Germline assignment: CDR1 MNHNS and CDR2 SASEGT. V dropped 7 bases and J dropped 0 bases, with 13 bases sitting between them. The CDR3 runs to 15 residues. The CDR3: CASIEAADSNQPQHF. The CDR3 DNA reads TGTGCCAGCATTGAGGCGGCCGATAGCAATCAGCCCCAGCATTTT.

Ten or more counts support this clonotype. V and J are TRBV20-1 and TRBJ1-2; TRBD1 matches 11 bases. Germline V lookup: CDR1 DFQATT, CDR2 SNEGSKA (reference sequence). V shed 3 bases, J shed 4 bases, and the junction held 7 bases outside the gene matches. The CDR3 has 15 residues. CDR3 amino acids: CSASGTGGDTYGYTF. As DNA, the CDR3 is TGCAGTGCTAGTGGGACAGGGGGGGACACCTATGGCTACACCTTC.

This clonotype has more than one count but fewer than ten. Written as DNA, the CDR3 is TGTGCCAGCAGTTCCCCCCCCGGGGGGGGAACCTACGAGCAGTACTTC. As protein: CASSSPPGGGTYEQYF. The rearrangement uses TRBV28 and TRBJ2-7; the match to TRBD2 covers 8 bases. This CDR3 comprises 16 residues. V dropped 4 bases and J dropped 2; count of bases not matched to a gene: 10. Germline V gene data show CDR1 as MDHEN and CDR2 as SYDVKM.

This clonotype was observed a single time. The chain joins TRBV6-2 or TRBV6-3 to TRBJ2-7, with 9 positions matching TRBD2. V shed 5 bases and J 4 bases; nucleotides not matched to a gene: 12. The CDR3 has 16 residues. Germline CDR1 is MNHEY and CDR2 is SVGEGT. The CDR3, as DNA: TGTGCCAGCAGTACCCTCTCTGGTAGCGGGGGTTACGAGCAGTACTTC. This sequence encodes CASSTLSGSGGYEQYF.

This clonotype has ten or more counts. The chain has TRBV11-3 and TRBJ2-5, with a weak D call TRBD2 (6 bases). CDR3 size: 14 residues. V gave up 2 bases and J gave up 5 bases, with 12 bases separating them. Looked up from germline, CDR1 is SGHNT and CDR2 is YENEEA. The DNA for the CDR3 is TGTGCCAGCAGCTTACCTGGAGGGAGGGAGACCCAGTACTTC. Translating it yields CASSLPGGRETQYF.

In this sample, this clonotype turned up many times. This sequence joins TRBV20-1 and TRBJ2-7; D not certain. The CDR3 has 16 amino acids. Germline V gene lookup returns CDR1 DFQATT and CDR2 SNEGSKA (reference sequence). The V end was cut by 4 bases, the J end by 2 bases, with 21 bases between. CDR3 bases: TGCAGTGCTACTACAAGAATGGGCAGGTACACCTACGAGCAGTACTTC. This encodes CSATTRMGRYTYEQYF.

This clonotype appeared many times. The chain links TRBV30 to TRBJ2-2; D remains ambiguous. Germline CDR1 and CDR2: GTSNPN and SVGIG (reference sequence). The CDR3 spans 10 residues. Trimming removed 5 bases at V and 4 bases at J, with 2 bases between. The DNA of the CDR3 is TGTGCCTGGGGCACCGGGGAGCTGTTTTTT. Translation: CAWGTGELFF.

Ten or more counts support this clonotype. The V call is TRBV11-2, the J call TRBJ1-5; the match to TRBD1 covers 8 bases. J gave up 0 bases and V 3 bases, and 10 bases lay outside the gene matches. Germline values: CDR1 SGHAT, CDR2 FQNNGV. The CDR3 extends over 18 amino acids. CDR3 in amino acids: CASSFGRGRIDSNQPQHF. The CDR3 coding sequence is TGTGCCAGCAGCTTTGGCAGGGGGCGCATCGATAGCAATCAGCCCCAGCATTTT.

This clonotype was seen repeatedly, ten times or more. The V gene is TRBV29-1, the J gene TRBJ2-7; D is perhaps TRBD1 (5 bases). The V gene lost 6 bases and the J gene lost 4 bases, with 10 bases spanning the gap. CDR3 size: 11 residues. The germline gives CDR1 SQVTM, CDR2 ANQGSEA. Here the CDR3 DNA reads TGCAGCGTCGGACAAAATTACGAGCAGTACTTC. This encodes CSVGQNYEQYF.

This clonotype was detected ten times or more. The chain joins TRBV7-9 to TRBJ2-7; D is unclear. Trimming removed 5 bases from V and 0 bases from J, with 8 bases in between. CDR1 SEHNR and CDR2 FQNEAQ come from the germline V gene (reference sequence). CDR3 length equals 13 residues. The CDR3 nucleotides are TGTGCCAGCAGCCCTACGGACTCCTACGAGCAGTACTTC. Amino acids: CASSPTDSYEQYF.

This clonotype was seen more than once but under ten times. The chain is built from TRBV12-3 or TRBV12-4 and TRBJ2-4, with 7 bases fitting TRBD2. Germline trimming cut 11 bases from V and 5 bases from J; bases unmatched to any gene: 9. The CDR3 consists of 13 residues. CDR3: CAVGRARQNIQYF. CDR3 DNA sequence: TGTGCCGTTGGGAGGGCGAGGCAAAACATTCAGTACTTC.

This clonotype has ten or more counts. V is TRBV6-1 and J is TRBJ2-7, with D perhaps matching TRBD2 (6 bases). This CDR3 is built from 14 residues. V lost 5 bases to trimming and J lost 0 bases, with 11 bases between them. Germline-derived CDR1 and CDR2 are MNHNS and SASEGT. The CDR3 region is CASSTQGLSYEQYF. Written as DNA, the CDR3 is TGTGCCAGCAGTACCCAGGGACTCTCCTACGAGCAGTACTTC.